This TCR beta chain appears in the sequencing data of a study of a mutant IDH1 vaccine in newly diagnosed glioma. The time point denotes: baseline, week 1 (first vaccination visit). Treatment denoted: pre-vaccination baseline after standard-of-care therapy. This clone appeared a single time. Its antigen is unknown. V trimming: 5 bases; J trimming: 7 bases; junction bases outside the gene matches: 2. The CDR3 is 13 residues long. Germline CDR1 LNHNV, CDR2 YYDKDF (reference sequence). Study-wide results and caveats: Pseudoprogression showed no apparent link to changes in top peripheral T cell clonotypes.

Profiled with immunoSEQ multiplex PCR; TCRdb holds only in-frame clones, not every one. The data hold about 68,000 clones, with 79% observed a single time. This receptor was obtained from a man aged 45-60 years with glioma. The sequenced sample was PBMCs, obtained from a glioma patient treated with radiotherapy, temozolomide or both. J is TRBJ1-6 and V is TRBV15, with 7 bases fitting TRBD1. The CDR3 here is CATSRDRNSPLHF. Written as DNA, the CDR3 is TGTGCCACCAGCCGGGACAGAAATTCACCCCTCCACTTT. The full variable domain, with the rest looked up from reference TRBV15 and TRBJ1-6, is DAMVIQNPRYQVTQFGKPVTLSCSQTLNHNVMYWYQQKSSQAPKLLFHYYDKDFNNEADTPDNFQSRRPNTSFCFLDIRSPGLGDTAMYLCATSRDRNSPLHFGNGTRLTVT.